This entry concerns a single T cell receptor beta chain. This entry is derived from a study of blood T cell repertoires in COVID-19. Study details: Sites across the United States, Italy and Spain contributed samples from acute and convalescent COVID-19. T cells, B-cell-depleted T cells, or PBMCs provided the cDNA or gDNA that served as material.

Source study methods: Estimates of nucleated cell counts were drawn from the amplification of reference gene primers. Sequencing was performed with immunoSEQ multiplex PCR; in TCRdb, only in-frame clones are kept and a portion is missing. From that table come the V and J calls and clone size; the DNA was used to work out D and trimming. In the table there are roughly 140,000 clones, approximately 85% of which are singletons. Enrolled during active infection, Seattle patients were then followed longitudinally. The sample was peripheral blood. The receptor was derived from a woman in her sixties or seventies with COVID-19, enrolled during active disease.

CDR3 in amino acids: CASKRTSLNTDTQYF. The CDR3 DNA reads TGTGCCAGTAAAAGGACTAGCCTCAACACAGATACGCAGTATTTT. The chain links TRBV19 to TRBJ2-3; 8 nucleotides line up with TRBD2. The V gene end was trimmed by 7 bases and the J gene end by 2 bases; junction bases not matched to a gene: 8. CDR3 length: 15 amino acids. CDR1 is LNHDA and CDR2 is SQIVND in the germline V gene (reference sequence). Full variable domain (outside the CDR3, taken from reference TRBV19 and TRBJ2-3): DGGITQSPKYLFRKEGQNVTLSCEQNLNHDAMYWYRQDPGQGLRLIYYSQIVNDFQKGDIAEGYSVSREKKESFPLTVTSAQKNPTAFYLCASKRTSLNTDTQYFGPGTRLTVL.